The present T cell receptor beta chain was sequenced within a study of human T cells and chemical hapten exposure (dated by TCRdb to the early 2020s). A note on the overall study: For sensitization, 2% DPC in acetone was applied to a roughly 2 cm by roughly 2 cm area of upper inner arm skin. Most of the patients in the cohort were female, and the cohort covered alopecia areata with under or over 50% scalp involvement, alopecia totalis and alopecia universalis. Weekly therapeutic DPC doses were additionally applied to the scalp of patients throughout the approximately 23-week study period. Some 29 alopecia patients provided blood for TCR sequencing at one to four time points (pre-sensitization, 2, 6 and 24 weeks). Patch testing on the upper back used Finn chambers containing 0.01% DPC, with scoring done after 6 days according to International Contact Dermatitis Research Group standards. The study tracked peripheral blood TCR repertoire changes in vivo during primary and secondary sensitization to the hapten diphenylcyclopropenone (DPC) in alopecia patients. Blood samples were taken from patients before sensitization (week 0) and then at 2, 6 and about 24 weeks after DPC sensitization. The libraries were sequenced as a pool, and the TCR yield per sample differed mostly because of small variations in library volumes within the pool. Findings and caveats that apply to the study as a whole: Because all patients had alopecia, a presumed autoimmune disease, the immune response of the patients might differ from that of healthy individuals. Expanded TCRs formed significantly more large CDR3 similarity clusters than pre-sensitization or healthy control sets, consistent with antigen-driven responses. Repeated subsampling changed both the strength of the expansion versus patch-test correlation and the threshold at which the correlation became significant. DPC sensitization did not change the number of TCRs with a frequency above 1 in 1000, and there was no evidence of changes in global repertoire structure. Patch test score was positively correlated with the number of PT1 expanded TCRs, with significance at thresholds 8, 16 and 32 but not at 4.

On this clonotype: This receptor's antigen is unknown. Per-base quality was not reported, and no clone a single base away is much larger than it.

The sample's time point label is to be understood as: pre-sensitization, week 0. Explained via the paper, the treatment or condition label denotes: therapeutic diphenylcyclopropenone sensitization with weekly scalp DPC. At every patch-test visit, the blood draw took place before the patch test was put on. To be eligible, patients had to be aged 18 to 70, diagnosed with alopecia and judged suitable for DPC therapy, while pregnant patients were excluded. Total RNA was extracted from unfractionated whole blood that had been collected in Tempus Blood RNA tubes. Receptor amplification or capture employed RACE. TCRdb records NextSeq 500 as the sequencer. During library preparation, unique molecular identifiers were attached to individual cDNA molecules so that TCRs could be counted quantitatively and reproducibly. Each blood RNA sample was used to sequence both TCR alpha and TCR beta chains. The authors processed their data as follows. A median of around 100,000 TCRs per sample was observed, with a range of about 23,224 to 690,600. The Decombinator software suite was used to annotate V, J and CDR3 in the TCR reads. Every sample was subsampled to the same number of TCRs (28,000) for the PS versus PT1 abundance plots. Expanded TCRs were defined as absent before sensitization and observed at least eight times at the 2-week time point. TCRdb took the public reads, trimmed them with fastp at Q25, ran MiXCR for clone calling and kept in-frame beta chains. Identical CDR3 proteins give one entry, which carries the most common genes and DNA. What appears here as the V and J calls and clone size reflects TCRdb's work, not the paper's. Present in this sample are about 260,000 distinct CDR3 sequences, approximately 8.6% of which were seen just once. 2% to 3% of the sample lies in the top ten.

V is cut by 6 bases and J by 0 bases, and the space between the germline ends is 12 bases. Including cysteine and phenylalanine, the CDR3 has 15 amino acids. The only DNA kept is the CDR3, 45 bases in frame from the first base. Via the germline V gene, CDR1 is SGHTA and CDR2 FQGNSA. The chain links TRBV7-2 with TRBJ1-5; the D segment could be TRBD1, given 5 matching bases. The receptor comes from a woman aged 40-49 years with alopecia areata. Some clones in this sample may be carry-over from other donors' samples. Here the sequenced sample was whole blood, taken in connection with sensitization to the hapten diphenylcyclopropenone (DPC). The CDR3 protein is CASSLGGTSNQPQHF. Here is the DNA: TGTGCCAGCAGTCTGGGGGGGACTAGCAATCAGCCCCAGCATTTT.